These 13 T cell receptor beta chains were all obtained from the same sample, sequenced in a study of tumor-infiltrating lymphocytes in primary liver carcinoma. The authors made TCR beta cDNA from roughly 480 ng total RNA with a constant-region primer. The TCR beta library was amplified through three nested multiplex PCR rounds in a modified ARM-PCR procedure. Use of TRBV1-TRBV30 forward primers with a C-beta reverse primer characterized the first two PCR rounds, which lasted about 10 cycles each. TCRdb independently ran MiXCR on the multiplex PCR reads; one entry per CDR3 protein. Seen here are 150,000 to 200,000 distinct CDR3 sequences, 85% observed once, and the top ten hold 15% to 20%. Taking about 20-31 mg of unsorted bulk tissue, the authors co-extracted RNA and DNA. Sample: tumor tissue from primary liver carcinoma. These receptors all come from a middle-aged man with primary liver carcinoma and hepatitis B virus infection.

Notes on this clonotype: An end of the junction does not agree with germline; a read error may underlie this. CDR3 amino acids: CASSQGGSVDSYNEQFF. In DNA, the CDR3 is TGTGCCAGCAGCCAAGGCGGTAGCGTAGACTCCTACAACGAGCAGTTCTTC. The chain recombines TRBV4-2 with TRBJ2-1, with a tentative D call TRBD2 (5 bases). Germline V CDR1 and CDR2: LGHNA, YNFKEQ. The CDR3 consists of 17 residues.

On this clonotype: One end of the junction does not line up with germline, which may come from a read error. The V and J genes are TRBV6-5 and TRBJ2-6; D remains unclear. The CDR3 sequence is 16 residues long. Per germline, CDR1 MNHEY and CDR2 SVGAGI. The CDR3 loop reads CVSSYARFSGANVLTF. The DNA of the CDR3 is TGTGTCAGCAGTTACGCTAGGTTCTCTGGGGCCAACGTCCTGACTTTC.

As concerns this clonotype: The CDR3 does not end in the conserved phenylalanine or tryptophan, so this is likely a read error. The V call is TRBV29-1, the J call TRBJ2-7; 7 nucleotides agree with TRBD1. Germline V gene lookup returns CDR1 SQVTM and CDR2 ANQGSEA. The CDR3 loop spans 15 amino acids. The CDR3 here is CSVLIGTEPPYEQYS. Here the CDR3 DNA reads TGCAGCGTCTTGATTGGGACAGAGCCCCCCTATGAGCAGTACTCC.

This clonotype was counted many times. The rearrangement links TRBV12-3 or TRBV12-4 to TRBJ2-7; tentatively, D is TRBD1 or TRBD2 (6 bases each). V was pared by 3 bases and J by 3 bases, with 15 bases between. This CDR3 is 15 amino acids long. The CDR3 reads CASSFSFGGGYEQYF. Here the CDR3 DNA reads TGTGCCAGCAGTTTTTCATTTGGAGGGGGCTACGAGCAGTACTTC.

This clonotype showed up many times. The genes are TRBV28 and TRBJ1-2; the D gene is possibly TRBD1 (6 bases). CDR1 MDHEN and CDR2 SYDVKM come from the germline V gene. The CDR3 runs to 14 residues. With 6 bases removed from V and 5 bases from J, the gap between germline ends came to 16 bases. CDR3 sequence: CASRGYGGDYGYTF. As DNA, the CDR3 is TGTGCCAGCAGGGGTTATGGGGGCGATTATGGCTACACCTTC.

As for this clonotype: Since no conserved phenylalanine or tryptophan closes the CDR3, a read error is the likely cause. V usage is TRBV5-6 and J usage is TRBJ1-5; TRBD1 agrees at 9 bases. The CDR3 sequence is 16 residues long. The germline V gene encodes CDR1 SGHDT and CDR2 YYEEEE. This CDR3 is CASSSSDRGFYQPQHL. The CDR3 region has the DNA TGCGCCAGCAGTTCCTCCGACAGGGGGTTTTATCAGCCCCAGCATCTT.

For this clonotype: A much larger clone differs from this one at a single base, so this may be a read error. The rearrangement links TRBV30 to TRBJ2-7; D unclear. Germline V gene sequence: CDR1 GTSNPN, CDR2 SVGIG (reference sequence). This CDR3 region has 15 residues. The CDR3 reads CAWSANMISSYEQCF. The CDR3 coding sequence is TGTGCCTGGAGTGCAAACATGATCTCCTCCTACGAGCAGTGCTTC.

The genes are TRBV29-1 and TRBJ2-5; no firm D call. Germline CDR1 is SQVTM and CDR2 is ANQGSEA. This CDR3 has 12 amino acids. The DNA for the CDR3 is TGCAGAGCCTGGGCGTACCAAGAGACCCAGTACTTC. Its protein is CRAWAYQETQYF.

The count of this clonotype is one. This chain links TRBV29-1 with TRBJ1-1; possibly TRBD1 for D (5 bases). This CDR3 contains 14 residues. V lost 7 bases, J lost 6 bases, and 21 bases lay in between. CDR1 and CDR2 from the germline V gene are SQVTM and ANQGSEA. The CDR3 reads CSGYLGTLDSEAFF. The CDR3 bases are TGCAGCGGCTACCTCGGGACTCTGGACTCTGAAGCTTTCTTT.

Notes on this clonotype: This clone may be a read error of a much larger clone one base away. The chain carries TRBV28 and TRBJ2-1; possible D gene TRBD1, 5 bases. The CDR3 contains 15 residues. The V end was cut by 7 bases, the J end by 7 bases, with 20 bases between. Germline loops: CDR1 MDHEN, CDR2 SYDVKM. The CDR3 DNA reads as TGTGCCAGCACTTTCAGGGTCAATGCAATAAATGAGCAGTTCTTC. This codes for CASTFRVNAINEQFF.

With respect to this clonotype: A far larger clone is a single base away, which makes a read error likely. The rearrangement uses TRBV30 and TRBJ1-1; D is uncertain. Germline V gives CDR1 GTSNPN, CDR2 SVGIG (reference sequence). This CDR3 comprises 13 residues. The CDR3 loop is CARSVGWDTEAFF. CDR3 DNA sequence: TGTGCCCGGAGTGTGGGATGGGACACTGAAGCTTTCTTT.

About this clonotype: The germline gene is not matched at one end of the junction; a read error may be the cause. The CDR3 nucleotides are TGTGTCGGCAGCTTCCAGGGACCGCTGGACAATAAGCAGTTCTTC. This codes for CVGSFQGPLDNKQFF. The chain recombines TRBV11-1 with TRBJ2-1, with D perhaps given as TRBD1 or TRBD2 (5 bases each). The CDR3 sequence is 15 residues long. Germline CDR1 SGHAT, CDR2 FQDESV (reference sequence).

On this clonotype: At one end the junction does not follow the germline gene, possibly because of a read error. The rearrangement links TRBV28 to TRBJ1-4, with D maybe TRBD1 (5 bases). Germline V gene lookup returns CDR1 MDHEN and CDR2 SYDVKM. CDR3 length equals 15 residues. Here the CDR3 reads CASSSRTWSNEKLYF. The CDR3 coding sequence is TGTGCCAGCAGTTCTCGGACATGGAGTAATGAAAAACTGTATTTT.